The entry that follows covers one T cell receptor beta chain sequence. In its sample, this clone was seen once. The antigen it recognizes is unknown. No quality values exist for individual bases; no much larger clone is one base distant. In light of the paper, this sample's time point label describes: about 28 days (+/-7) after the second vaccine dose. AZD1222 recipients with second doses at about 4 weeks or about 12 weeks were pooled, because spike-specific TCR depth and breadth did not differ between schedules. Vaccinee samples were obtained from the UK trials COV001 and COV002, which included a single-blind randomized controlled phase 2/3 trial of AZD1222 (ChAdOx1 nCoV-19) in healthy adults. For TCRbeta chain sequencing, PBMC samples were collected from trial participants at day 0 and at day 28 after the second dose. The data derive from a study of T cell responses to AZD1222 COVID-19 vaccine (dated by TCRdb to the early 2020s). About the investigation overall: TCR sequencing covered fewer than 250 trial participants: roughly 200 given two doses of AZD1222 and 26 given two doses of MenACWY control vaccine. Trial participants were enrolled into age subgroups of 18-55, 56-69 and 70-plus years, which contained around 150, 29 and 61 TCR-sequenced participants, respectively. The investigation overall reported the following: Nearly half of unique spike-specific TCRs reportedly recognized epitopes outside regions mutated in the B.1.351 and B.1.1.7 variants. Conclusions about previously exposed vaccinees are limited, since just five to seven AZD1222 recipients were seropositive for SARS-CoV-2 at baseline. After two AZD1222 doses, spike-specific TCR breadth and depth were significantly higher than at day 0 and than in MenACWY recipients. The whole spike protein was spanned by vaccine-associated CD4 TCRs, and dominant responses were seen in regions 160-218 and 743-854. The 56-69-year group was small, and its depth increase did not reach significance, likely because of low power. Participants were mostly white British and included more females than males, and it was suggested by the authors that clonal diversity may have been underestimated. Because no day 14 peak-response samples were available, repertoires were characterized only after the peak T cell response.

A distance of 7 bases separates the germline ends of V and J, which lose 4 bases and 9 bases respectively. CDR1 and CDR2, per the germline V gene, are MDHEN and SYDVKM. The CDR3 measures 10 amino acids from cysteine to phenylalanine. Only the CDR3 DNA stays, 30 bases, in frame from base 1. The CDR3 regions of human TCRbeta chains were analyzed by immunosequencing. In the paper's pipeline: TCRs in the repertoires were compared against a reference library of SARS-CoV-2-specific TCRs that had been generated with the MIRA antigen-specificity platform. Breadth meant the fraction of unique TCRs that were SARS-CoV-2-associated, whereas depth meant the fraction of total T cells that were SARS-CoV-2-associated. Each spike-specific TCR was assigned to its reactive spike region and to a CD4 or CD8 class using the MIRA data. Log10-transformed breadth and depth values were compared by one-way ANOVA with Sidak's multiple comparisons tests. The immuneACCESS repertoire file appears here via TCRdb, limited to in-frame rearrangements. These files lack a portion of the clones; in checked studies, under half of the deficit traces to unresolved V genes, and the cause of the others is not known. From that table come the V and J calls and clone size; the DNA was used to work out D and trimming. This sample holds 57,000 or so clones; 81% were observed only once. The ten top clones hold approximately 24% of the sample.

The source material was peripheral blood, sampled 28 days after the second AZD1222 dose. This TCR was sampled from an adult who received the AZD1222 COVID-19 vaccine. The rearrangement combines TRBV28 with TRBJ2-7; the D segment cannot be called with confidence. The nucleotide sequence is TGTGCCAGCAGTTCGCTGGTGCAGTACTTC. This yields the protein CASSSLVQYF. The entire variable domain, with the stretches around the CDR3 drawn from the reference TRBV28 and TRBJ2-7 proteins, is DVKVTQSSRYLVKRTGEKVFLECVQDMDHENMFWYRQDPGLGLRLIYFSYDVKMKEKGDIPEGYSVSREKKERFSLILESASTNQTSMYLCASSSLVQYFGPGTRLTVT.